Below are 14 T cell receptor beta chains sequenced from a single sample in a study of blood T cell repertoires in COVID-19. Some clones are missing from TCRdb's copy, which holds only in-frame ones; the method was immunoSEQ multiplex PCR. The table records 45,000 to 55,000 clones, about nine tenths of them present only once. Sequencing input: peripheral blood. The receptors derive from a woman in her thirties or forties with active COVID-19.

The chain is built from TRBV6-5 and TRBJ2-7; the match to TRBD1 covers 10 bases. CDR3 size: 14 residues. Germline V gene sequence: CDR1 MNHEY, CDR2 SVGAGI. V lost 5 bases and J lost 3; bases outside the gene matches: 4. In DNA form, the CDR3 reads TGTGCCAGCAGTCGACAGGGGGCCCGCTACGAGCAGTACTTC. It encodes CASSRQGARYEQYF.

This clone turned up a few times. The chain combines TRBV7-9 with TRBJ2-5; D perhaps matches TRBD1 (6 bases). The CDR3 length is 14 residues. Germline loops: CDR1 SEHNR, CDR2 FQNEAQ (reference sequence). Trimming took 4 bases from V and 3 from J, leaving 12 bases between them. Written as DNA, the CDR3 is TGTGCCAGCAGCTCGTACAGGGACGAAGAGACCCAGTACTTC. Translation gives CASSSYRDEETQYF.

Points on this clone: This sample also contains other DNA sequences that code for the same CDR3. The rearrangement joins TRBV9 to TRBJ2-3; weak D call: TRBD2 (6 bases). Looked up from germline, CDR1 is SGDLS and CDR2 is YYNGEE. V lost 0 bases, J lost 3 bases, and 8 bases lay in between. This CDR3 comprises 14 residues. The DNA for the CDR3 is TGTGCCAGCAGCGTAGGCCGGGGGACAGATACGCAGTATTTT. Protein product: CASSVGRGTDTQYF.

The genes are TRBV19 and TRBJ1-5; 8 bases map to TRBD1. The V gene end was trimmed by 7 bases and the J gene end by 0 bases; junction bases not matched to a gene: 14. This CDR3 is 18 amino acids long. Germline CDR1 and CDR2: LNHDA and SQIVND (reference sequence). Written as DNA, the CDR3 is TGTGCCAGTACCCGACAGGGGTCGCTTGGTAATAGCAATCAGCCCCAGCATTTT. It is translated as CASTRQGSLGNSNQPQHF.

The chain combines TRBV3-1 (or the pseudogene TRBV3-2) with TRBJ1-2; TRBD1 matches at 10 bases. The germline CDR1 and CDR2 sequences are LGHDT and YNNKEL (reference sequence). The V gene end was trimmed by 3 bases and the J gene end by 4 bases; junction bases not matched to a gene: 2. This CDR3 spans 14 amino acids. DNA for the CDR3: TGTGCCAGCAGCCAGGGGGACAGGGGCTATGGCTACACCTTC. Translation: CASSQGDRGYGYTF.

The gene calls are TRBV2 and TRBJ1-6; TRBD1 is a possible D gene (5 bases). Germline-derived CDR1 and CDR2 are SNHLY and FYNNEI. V lost 4 bases, J lost 7 bases, and 11 bases lay in between. The CDR3 is 14 amino acids. CDR3 protein: CASSGDSVNSPLHF. The CDR3 nucleotides read TGTGCCAGCAGTGGAGACAGCGTAAATTCACCCCTCCACTTT.

The rearrangement joins TRBV6-1 to TRBJ2-2; possible D gene TRBD1, 6 bases. CDR1 and CDR2 from the germline V gene are MNHNS and SASEGT. V was clipped by 3 bases and J by 3 bases, with 14 bases between them. This CDR3 comprises 16 residues. The CDR3 here is CASSDLTGLDTGELFF. The DNA for the CDR3 is TGTGCCAGCAGTGATTTAACAGGGCTAGACACCGGGGAGCTGTTTTTT.

This clone was recorded once. This chain joins TRBV9 and TRBJ1-2; D remains unclear. The V end was cut by 3 bases, the J end by 4 bases, with 19 bases between. Germline CDR1 is SGDLS and CDR2 is YYNGEE. The CDR3 loop spans 16 amino acids. The DNA for the CDR3 is TGTGCCAGCAGCGCGGGCATTGAGGGATTAGGCTATGGCTACACCTTC. This gives the protein CASSAGIEGLGYGYTF. Filled out from reference TRBV9 and TRBJ1-2, the complete variable domain reads DSGVTQTPKHLITATGQRVTLRCSPRSGDLSVYWYQQSLDQGLQFLIQYYNGEERAKGNILERFSAQQFPDLHSELNLSSLELGDSALYFCASSAGIEGLGYGYTFGSGTRLTVV.

This chain connects TRBV9 to TRBJ1-2, with TRBD1 matching over 8 bases. Trimming took 0 bases from V and 4 from J; bases not matched to a gene: 2. Germline loops: CDR1 SGDLS, CDR2 YYNGEE. CDR3 length: 14 amino acids. CDR3: CASSVATGAYGYTF. The CDR3 nucleotides are TGTGCCAGCAGCGTAGCGACAGGGGCCTATGGCTACACCTTC.

The chain recombines TRBV11-3 with TRBJ2-5; 10 bases line up with TRBD2. Germline V gene lookup returns CDR1 SGHNT and CDR2 YENEEA. The V segment lost 1 base and the J segment 9 bases; nucleotides outside the gene matches: 8. The CDR3 totals 15 residues. CDR3 coding DNA: TGTGCCAGCAGCTTAGGACTAGCGGGCTTATCGGCCCAGTACTTC. Amino acids: CASSLGLAGLSAQYF.

The V and J genes are TRBV19 and TRBJ1-2; possibly TRBD1 for D (6 bases). CDR1 is LNHDA and CDR2 is SQIVND in the germline V gene (reference sequence). Trimming took off 4 bases at V and 0 bases at J, with 12 bases between the two ends. The CDR3 is 15 amino acids. CDR3: CASSNRQDANYGYTF. Written as DNA, the CDR3 is TGTGCCAGTAGTAACCGACAGGACGCTAACTATGGCTACACCTTC.

The chain joins TRBV10-1 to TRBJ1-3, with 8 bases matching TRBD1. Germline V gene data show CDR1 as WNHNN and CDR2 as SYGVQD (reference sequence). V lost 8 bases to trimming and J lost 4 bases; unmatched junction nucleotides: 13. CDR3 length equals 16 residues. CDR3 nucleotides: TGCGCCAGCTCAAGAGCAGGGGGCCGAGTGGGAAACACCATATATTTT. It codes for CASSRAGGRVGNTIYF.

V and J are TRBV6-5 and TRBJ1-3; 7 bases align to TRBD1. In germline, CDR1 is MNHEY, CDR2 SVGAGI. The J segment lost 2 bases and the V segment lost 7 bases, leaving 5 bases of the junction unmatched. CDR3 length: 14 amino acids. The chain's CDR3 is CASTKDRAGNTIYF. CDR3 DNA: TGTGCCAGCACCAAAGACAGGGCTGGAAACACCATATATTTT.

V is TRBV5-8 and J is TRBJ2-3; 12 bases agree with TRBD2. The V and J ends lost 0 bases and 2 bases, in that order; junction bases with no gene match: 4. This CDR3 has 17 residues. Germline lookup yields CDR1 SGHTS and CDR2 YDEGEE. CDR3 amino acids: CASSLATSGGLTDTQYF. The CDR3 region has the DNA TGTGCCAGCAGCTTGGCGACTAGCGGGGGCCTCACAGATACGCAGTATTTT.